Listed below are T cell receptor beta chains from one sample, sequenced in a study of shared clonotypes between healthy human individuals. The method was immunoSEQ multiplex PCR; TCRdb's version includes in-frame clones alone and lacks a portion of them. The table records 1.5 million to 2.5 million clones, about 94% of them present only once. Sequenced sample: naive CD8+ T cells sorted from blood. All receptors come from a young man in good health. CDR3s include the opening cysteine and the closing phenylalanine or tryptophan. The D gene is left open where the match is weak. Clone size, where shown, is once, few, many, or a class for clones that have expanded.

TRBV14,.,TRBJ2-5,TRBD1,TGTGCCAGCAGCCCGGGCAGGGACAGGGGCGAAGAGACCCAGTACTTC,CASSPGRDRGEETQYF
TRBV29-1,.,TRBJ2-7,TRBD1,TGCAGCGTAGGACCGACAGGGGGGAAATCCTACGAGCAGTACTTC,CSVGPTGGKSYEQYF
TRBV30,.,TRBJ2-5,TRBD1,TGTGCCTGGGACAGGGTTGGGGAGACCCAGTACTTC,CAWDRVGETQYF
TRBV5-1,.,TRBJ2-7,TRBD2,TGCGCCAGCAGCTTGTCCCATAGCGGGAGTTTCGCCTACGAGCAGTACTTC,CASSLSHSGSFAYEQYF
TRBV6-6,.,TRBJ2-1,.,TGTGCCAGCAGTCGGTTCAGCTCCTACAATGAGCAGTTCTTC,CASSRFSSYNEQFF
TRBV11-2,once,TRBJ2-1,.,TGTGCCAGCAGCTTGGGGGGTGAGCAGTTCTTC,CASSLGGEQFF
TRBV15,.,TRBJ1-4,.,TGTGCCTCGCAGGACGGTGCAACTAATGAAAAACTGTTTTTT,CASQDGATNEKLFF
TRBV7-9,few,TRBJ2-7,.,TGTGCCAGCAGCTTTGACAGCTCCTACGAGCAGTACTTC,CASSFDSSYEQYF
TRBV4-1,.,TRBJ1-2,TRBD1,TGCGCCAGCAGCCCCAGGGACAGGGGAGAGTATGGCTACACCTTC,CASSPRDRGEYGYTF
TRBV6-1,once,TRBJ1-5,.,TGTGCCAGCAGTGAAGTTCGTCAGGAGAATCAGCCCCAGCATTTT,CASSEVRQENQPQHF
TRBV7-9,.,TRBJ2-2,.,TGTGCCAGCAGCTTATTGATCTCCGGGGAGCTGTTTTTT,CASSLLISGELFF
TRBV7-2,once,TRBJ2-7,.,TGTGCCAGCAGCTTAGGTCCCGGTTACGAGCAGTACTTC,CASSLGPGYEQYF
TRBV7-2,.,TRBJ1-2,TRBD1,TGTGCCAGCAGCTTAGATGGGACAGGGGGCGGCGGCTACACCTTC,CASSLDGTGGGGYTF
TRBV9,.,TRBJ2-1,.,TGTGCCAGCAGCGTAGGATATTACAATGAGCAGTTCTTC,CASSVGYYNEQFF
TRBV19,.,TRBJ1-5,.,TGTGCCAGTAGTTCGGCAGGGAGGGGCCCATATAGCAATCAGCCCCAGCATTTT,CASSSAGRGPYSNQPQHF
TRBV5-1,.,TRBJ2-7,.,TGCGCCAGCAGAGGGGACTTCTACGAGCAGTACTTC,CASRGDFYEQYF
TRBV6-6,.,TRBJ2-1,TRBD1,TGTGCCAGCAGGACAGGGGAGTGGAATGAGCAGTTCTTC,CASRTGEWNEQFF
TRBV7-9,.,TRBJ2-7,.,TGTGCCAGCAGCCACAACGGAGGACAGCTCTCCTACGAGCAGTACTTC,CASSHNGGQLSYEQYF
TRBV29-1,.,TRBJ2-7,TRBD1,TGCAGCGCTCGAACCGGGACAGGGGTGGCCGAGCAGTACTTC,CSARTGTGVAEQYF
TRBV27,.,TRBJ2-7,.,TGTGCCAGCAGTTTGCAGGGGTCCTACGAGCAGTACTTC,CASSLQGSYEQYF
TRBV6-5,.,TRBJ2-7,.,TGTGCCAGCGGACCTACGGGGGACGAGCAGTACTTC,CASGPTGDEQYF
TRBV6-6,.,TRBJ2-2,TRBD1,TGTGCCAGCGGGGACAGGGGGTTCACCGGGGAGCTGTTTTTT,CASGDRGFTGELFF
TRBV6-5,.,TRBJ2-7,.,TGTGCCAGCAGTTACCGAGAGTCCTACGAGCAGTACTTC,CASSYRESYEQYF
TRBV10-1,.,TRBJ2-7,TRBD2,TGCGCCAGCAGTGAAGGACTAGCGGAGTCCTACGAGCAGTACTTC,CASSEGLAESYEQYF
TRBV2,.,TRBJ1-6,.,TGTGCCAGCAGTGAGGACGGTCCTTTATATAATTCACCCCTCCACTTT,CASSEDGPLYNSPLHF
TRBV5-5,.,TRBJ2-7,TRBD1,TGTGCCAGCAGCTTGGGGGCGGCGGGACAGGGGCTCTACGAGCAGTACTTC,CASSLGAAGQGLYEQYF
TRBV9,.,TRBJ1-6,.,TGTGCCAGCAGCGTAGGCCCGACTGCTGGGTCACCCCTCCACTTT,CASSVGPTAGSPLHF
TRBV6-6,.,TRBJ2-7,TRBD1,TGTGCCAGCAAAACGACAGGGTTCACCTACGAGCAGTACTTC,CASKTTGFTYEQYF
TRBV9,.,TRBJ1-2,.,TGTGCCAGCAGCCCCATGGGGGAATGGGATGGCTACACCTTC,CASSPMGEWDGYTF
TRBV5-3,.,TRBJ2-4,TRBD2,TGTGCCAGAAGCTTGACTAGCGGGAGGGCCCTAGCCAAAAACATTCAGTACTTC,CARSLTSGRALAKNIQYF
TRBV7-9,.,TRBJ2-3,TRBD2,TGTGCCAGCAGCGCGACTAGCGGGAGTCTAGATACGCAGTATTTT,CASSATSGSLDTQYF
TRBV11-2,.,TRBJ2-6,.,TGTGCCAGCAGTAAAAGGGCTTTTCCCTCTGGGGCCAACGTCCTGACTTTC,CASSKRAFPSGANVLTF
TRBV6-5,.,TRBJ1-2,.,TGTGCCAGCAGTGTGACAGTCTACTATGGCTACACCTTC,CASSVTVYYGYTF
TRBV14,.,TRBJ2-7,TRBD1,TGTGCCAGCAGCCAAGAGCCGGGACAGGGGTTAAACGAGCAGTACTTC,CASSQEPGQGLNEQYF
TRBV27,.,TRBJ2-7,TRBD2,TGTGCCAGCAGTTGGGGACTAGCGGGCACCTACGAGCAGTACTTC,CASSWGLAGTYEQYF
TRBV7-7,.,TRBJ2-2,.,TGTGCTAGCAGCCCGCTGACTAGTAGGAACGGGGAGCTGTTTTTT,CASSPLTSRNGELFF